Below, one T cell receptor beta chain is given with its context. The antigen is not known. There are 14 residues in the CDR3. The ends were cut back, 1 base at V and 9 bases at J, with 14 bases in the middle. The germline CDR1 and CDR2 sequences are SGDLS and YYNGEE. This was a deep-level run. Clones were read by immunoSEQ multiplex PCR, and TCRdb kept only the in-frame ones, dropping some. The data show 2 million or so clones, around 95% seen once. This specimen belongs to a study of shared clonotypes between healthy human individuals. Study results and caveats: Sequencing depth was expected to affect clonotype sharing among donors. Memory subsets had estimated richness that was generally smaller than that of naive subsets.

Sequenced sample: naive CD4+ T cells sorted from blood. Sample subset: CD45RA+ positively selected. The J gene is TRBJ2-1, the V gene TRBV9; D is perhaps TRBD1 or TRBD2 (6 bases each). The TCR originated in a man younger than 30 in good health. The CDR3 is CASSVTAGQGEQFF. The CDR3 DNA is TGTGCCAGCAGCGTAACGGCGGGACAAGGTGAGCAGTTCTTC. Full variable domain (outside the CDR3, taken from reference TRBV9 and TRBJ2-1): DSGVTQTPKHLITATGQRVTLRCSPRSGDLSVYWYQQSLDQGLQFLIQYYNGEERAKGNILERFSAQQFPDLHSELNLSSLELGDSALYFCASSVTAGQGEQFFGPGTRLTVL.